The 13 T cell receptor beta chains reported below all come from one sample, sequenced in a study of cytomegalovirus exposure and HLA in healthy donors. PCR primers comprised 60 Vbeta and 13 Jbeta primers. Clones were sequenced by immunoSEQ multiplex PCR, and TCRdb holds only the in-frame ones, with some missing. There are fewer than 250,000 clones in the sample; about 81% occur only once, and about 6% lies in the top ten. Sequencing was carried out using PBMCs. The receptors stem from a man aged 40-50 years in good health and CMV-seropositive.

The rearrangement uses TRBV27 and TRBJ2-2, with a tentative D call TRBD2 (6 bases). This CDR3 comprises 15 residues. With 7 bases removed from V and 1 base from J, the gap between germline ends came to 13 bases. Germline V gene data show CDR1 as MNHEY and CDR2 as SMNVEV (reference sequence). Written as DNA, the CDR3 is TGTGCCAGCACCCCTGTGGGGGGGAACACCGGGGAGCTGTTTTTT. This encodes CASTPVGGNTGELFF.

This chain joins TRBV11-2 and TRBJ1-2; possible D gene TRBD1, 6 bases. Trimming shortened V by 5 bases and J by 6 bases, and 13 bases separated the two germline ends. The germline V gene encodes CDR1 SGHAT and CDR2 FQNNGV. CDR3 length: 13 residues. The CDR3 protein is CASSPGTIDGYTF. The DNA of the CDR3 is TGTGCCAGCAGCCCCGGGACAATAGATGGCTACACCTTC.

The V call is TRBV5-1, the J call TRBJ2-2; D possibly corresponds to TRBD1 (6 bases). The CDR3 totals 16 residues. V lost 0 bases and J lost 0, with 9 bases in between. From germline, CDR1 is SGHRS and CDR2 YFSETQ. The CDR3 spells CASSLGGRANTGELFF. The CDR3 bases are TGCGCCAGCAGCTTGGGGGGGCGCGCGAACACCGGGGAGCTGTTTTTT.

The chain uses TRBV5-4 and TRBJ2-2; 7 bases fit TRBD2. CDR3 size: 16 residues. The trim removed 4 bases at V and 0 bases at J, leaving 6 bases unmatched. Germline lookup yields CDR1 SGHNT and CDR2 YYREEE (reference sequence). This chain's CDR3 is CASSPFAGANTGELFF. CDR3 bases: TGTGCCAGCAGCCCTTTTGCGGGGGCGAACACCGGGGAGCTGTTTTTT.

The chain combines TRBV30 with TRBJ1-6, with 7 bases fitting TRBD1. The CDR3 has 14 residues. Looked up from germline, CDR1 is GTSNPN and CDR2 is SVGIG (reference sequence). Germline trimming cut 2 bases from V and 8 bases from J; bases unmatched to any gene: 6. DNA of the CDR3: TGTGCCTGGAGTATCCTCAGGGGGGATTCACCCCTCCACTTT. Translated: CAWSILRGDSPLHF.

This sequence joins TRBV6-4 and TRBJ2-1; 8 nucleotides line up with TRBD1. Germline CDR1 is MRHNA and CDR2 is SNTAGT. V gave up 4 bases and J gave up 7 bases; unmatched junction bases: 21. The length of the CDR3 is 19 residues. Written as DNA, the CDR3 is TGTGCCAGCAGTGCACATTCGGGGACAGGATTACTTGGGCGGAATGAGCAGTTCTTC. This codes for CASSAHSGTGLLGRNEQFF.

The chain carries TRBV5-8 and TRBJ2-5; no definite D call. The CDR3 sequence is 15 residues long. The germline V gene encodes CDR1 SGHTS and CDR2 YDEGEE. V lost 2 bases, J lost 5 bases, and 16 bases lay in between. CDR3 amino acids: CASSFTAPPGETQYF. The CDR3 nucleotides are TGTGCCAGCAGCTTTACAGCCCCCCCTGGGGAGACCCAGTACTTC.

The chain carries TRBV5-5 and TRBJ1-1; TRBD1 matches 9 bases. Germline values: CDR1 SGHKS, CDR2 YYEKEE (reference sequence). The CDR3 totals 15 residues. V lost 2 bases and J lost 3; bases outside the gene matches: 5. The CDR3 protein is CASSFTGGADTEAFF. CDR3 DNA sequence: TGTGCCAGCAGCTTTACAGGGGGCGCGGACACTGAAGCTTTCTTT. The complete variable domain, with remaining parts taken from reference TRBV5-5 and TRBJ1-1, reads DAGVTQSPTHLIKTRGQQVTLRCSPISGHKSVSWYQQVLGQGPQFIFQYYEKEERGRGNFPDRFSARQFPNYSSELNVNALLLGDSALYLCASSFTGGADTEAFFGQGTRLTVV.

This chain uses TRBV15 with TRBJ2-5; D may be TRBD1 (6 bases). Germline V gene lookup returns CDR1 LNHNV and CDR2 YYDKDF (reference sequence). CDR3 length: 13 residues. Trimming removed 1 base at V and 5 bases at J, with 8 bases between. CDR3 nucleotides: TGTGCCACCAGCAGAGGGGGGCATGAGACCCAGTACTTC. It encodes CATSRGGHETQYF.

The chain couples TRBV15 to TRBJ2-7; D gene ambiguous. The CDR3 sequence is 14 residues long. Germline CDR1 is LNHNV and CDR2 is YYDKDF (reference sequence). V was shortened by 0 bases and J by 0 bases, with 6 bases between the two germline ends. For the CDR3, the DNA is TGTGCCACCAGCAGAGATCGTAGCTCCTACGAGCAGTACTTC. It yields the protein CATSRDRSSYEQYF.

The chain uses TRBV29-1 and TRBJ1-1; the D is unclear. Germline V gives CDR1 SQVTM, CDR2 ANQGSEA. The CDR3 length is 13 residues. V was pared by 7 bases and J by 6 bases, with 18 bases between. The CDR3 DNA sequence: TGCAGCGGCCGCCCTGCGAAGTTGGCTGAAGCTTTCTTT. It codes for CSGRPAKLAEAFF.

This clone appeared once. The chain carries TRBV27 and TRBJ1-5; D is unclear. Per the germline V gene, CDR1 is MNHEY and CDR2 is SMNVEV (reference sequence). Trimming left V 5 bases short and J 6 bases short, with 8 bases between. The CDR3 consists of 12 residues. CDR3 loop: CASSPRGQPQHF. Here the CDR3 DNA reads TGTGCCAGCAGTCCAAGAGGTCAGCCCCAGCATTTT.

The chain recombines TRBV5-8 with TRBJ1-2; possible D gene TRBD1, 5 bases. Trimming cost V 6 bases and J 2 bases, with 14 bases left between them. The germline CDR1 and CDR2 sequences are SGHTS and YDEGEE. The CDR3 runs 14 residues. Here the CDR3 DNA reads TGTGCCAGCACGCCTTCGGGGGGAAACTATGGCTACACCTTC. It specifies CASTPSGGNYGYTF. Full variable domain (rest looked up from reference TRBV5-8 and TRBJ1-2): EAGVTQSPTHLIKTRGQQATLRCSPISGHTSVYWYQQALGLGLQFLLWYDEGEERNRGNFPPRFSGRQFPNYSSELNVNALELEDSALYLCASTPSGGNYGYTFGSGTRLTVV.